This is a list of T cell receptor beta chains from one sample in a study of blood T cell repertoires in COVID-19. The protocol was immunoSEQ multiplex PCR, while the TCRdb copy is restricted to in-frame clones and leaves out a portion. The profile covers some 200,000 clones, with about 90% appearing a single time and 1.4% to 1.5% taken by the ten largest. The sample comprised peripheral blood. The receptors were sampled from a man younger than 35 with active or convalescent COVID-19. Both conserved end residues are trimmed from each CDR3.

V	CDR3
TRBV29-1	SVDFRNTEAF
TRBV5-4	ASNGMRGPQGYT
TRBV6-5	ASSYSLQPANYGYT
TRBV18	ASSPTQGMNTGELF
TRBV13	ASSLDRNNYGYT
TRBV28	ASTPPDREIYEQY
TRBV7-2	ASSPTHAGDTQY
TRBV27	ASRNRGGPATNEKLF
TRBV3-1/TRBV3-2	ASSHSGTGRNYYGYT
TRBV4-2	ASSQEMAVSGELF
TRBV28	ASSKTGDAGASFFNQPQH
TRBV29-1	SVKQGPNTEAF
TRBV6-6	ASSSPGGSNQPQH
TRBV27	ASSLERSSSYNEQF
TRBV6-6	ASSRRTGHYNQPQH
TRBV10-3	AISDEVLATGANVLT
TRBV28	ASSFKNRGLNQPQH
TRBV6-2/TRBV6-3	ASSRYYEQY
TRBV5-1	ASGDSGGSYEQY
TRBV7-6	ASSPGTVNQPQH
TRBV2	ASRGTGGGIEKLF
TRBV6-5	ASSLGTGGTGPQH
TRBV5-4	ASSLQGLIGAF
TRBV28	ASSPISSGTRQETQY
TRBV7-2	ASSSTLISSNEQF
TRBV7-2	ASSLGESYEQY
TRBV5-6	ASSAQTGGSEKLF
TRBV25-1	ASSDPGRRSSYEQY
TRBV2	ASSAGGTGANVLT
TRBV19	ASSLGLYSYNEQF
TRBV7-2	ASSLGAGGEAF
TRBV12-3/TRBV12-4	ASSPGQSYGYT
TRBV25-1	ASRKPPAGGGNTIY
TRBV25-1	ASSRRGGKEAF
TRBV7-3	ASSATRRGTGNTIY
TRBV27	ASSINRENTEAF
TRBV7-9	ASHKGGVVGDTEAF
TRBV28	ASSAMTGGQTMIQETQY
TRBV19	ASSIFDSRGYT
TRBV20-1	SASPGANTEAF
TRBV11-2	ASSLGTSLARNIQY
TRBV5-1	ASSLYRGSDTEAF
TRBV15	ATSRRQGVLYGYT
TRBV6-6	ASRAGEMYEQY
TRBV5-1	ASTITESSYNEQF
TRBV7-2	ASSLARTGTYEQY